One sample yielded the 30 T cell receptor beta chains listed below, sequenced in a study of blood T cell repertoires in COVID-19. TCRdb's copy holds only in-frame clones and misses some; the assay was immunoSEQ multiplex PCR. This sample carries 200,000 to 250,000 clones, around four fifths of them seen once, and the ten largest clones take 5.5% to 8%. The source material was peripheral blood. Receptor source: a woman in her sixties with active or convalescent COVID-19.

This chain links TRBV10-3 with TRBJ2-7; 9 bases match TRBD1. V trimming: 4 bases; J trimming: 3 bases; junction bases outside the gene matches: 10. This CDR3 region has 16 residues. CDR1 and CDR2 (germline): ENHRY, SYGVKD. The DNA of the CDR3 is TGTGCCATCAGTGGCACGGGACAGGGATCTTTCTACGAGCAGTACTTC. Translation gives CAISGTGQGSFYEQYF.

The CDR3 nucleotides read TGTGCCAGCAGCTCCGGGACAGGGGGCGCTACTTCTGGGGCCAACGTCCTGACTTTC. It codes for CASSSGTGGATSGANVLTF. The chain is built from TRBV11-3 and TRBJ2-6, with 12 nucleotides matching TRBD1. Germline CDR1 reads SGHNT; CDR2 reads YENEEA. J gave up 1 base and V 4 bases, and 8 bases lay outside the gene matches. The CDR3 contains 19 residues.

The chain joins TRBV5-5 to TRBJ1-5; a possible D gene is TRBD1 (6 bases). V dropped 2 bases and J dropped 5 bases, with 11 bases sitting between them. The CDR3 covers 14 residues. Per the germline V gene, CDR1 is SGHKS and CDR2 is YYEKEE (reference sequence). The CDR3 nucleotides read TGTGCCAGCAGCTTTAGAGGGGGAGATCAGCCCCAGCATTTT. Its translation: CASSFRGGDQPQHF.

V gene TRBV10-3 combines with J gene TRBJ2-3, with D maybe TRBD2 (5 bases). The germline V gene encodes CDR1 ENHRY and CDR2 SYGVKD. V lost 2 bases and J lost 1, with 10 bases in between. This CDR3 region has 15 residues. CDR3 nucleotides: TGTGCCATCAGTGAGGTCTTTAGCGGCACAGATACGCAGTATTTT. This gives the protein CAISEVFSGTDTQYF.

The chain couples TRBV10-3 to TRBJ2-7, with D unclear. The ends were cut back, 8 bases at V and 3 bases at J, with 17 bases in the middle. CDR1 is ENHRY, CDR2 SYGVKD, per germline. The CDR3 consists of 14 residues. Written as DNA, the CDR3 is TGTGCCATCCCCAGTCGGAGTAGTCGCTACGAGCAGTACTTC. It translates to CAIPSRSSRYEQYF.

The chain couples TRBV11-2 to TRBJ1-4, with D unclear. The germline CDR1 and CDR2 sequences are SGHAT and FQNNGV. With 2 bases removed from V and 0 bases from J, the gap between germline ends came to 7 bases. This CDR3 spans 15 amino acids. CDR3 nucleotide sequence: TGTGCCAGCAGCTTAAGTGAGGCAACTAATGAAAAACTGTTTTTT. It yields the protein CASSLSEATNEKLFF.

The rearrangement uses TRBV30 and TRBJ2-1, with TRBD2 identical over 8 bases. The ends lost 5 bases at V and 6 bases at J; junction bases unmatched: 9. CDR1 and CDR2 (germline): GTSNPN, SVGIG (reference sequence). The CDR3 covers 14 residues. CDR3 in amino acids: CAWETSGSPNEQFF. The CDR3 DNA reads as TGTGCCTGGGAGACAAGCGGGAGTCCCAATGAGCAGTTCTTC.

The chain has TRBV7-6 and TRBJ1-2; D remains ambiguous. CDR3 length: 14 residues. Trimming removed 5 bases at V and 3 bases at J, with 13 bases between. CDR1 SGHVS and CDR2 FNYEAQ come from the germline V gene. CDR3 protein: CASSPREVHYGYTF. CDR3 nucleotide sequence: TGTGCCAGCAGCCCGCGAGAGGTGCACTATGGCTACACCTTC.

V usage is TRBV5-4 and J usage is TRBJ2-1; 11 bases map to TRBD2. Germline CDR1 and CDR2: SGHNT and YYREEE (reference sequence). J was trimmed by 9 bases and V by 4 bases; bases with no gene match: 15. The CDR3 length is 17 residues. The CDR3 coding sequence is TGTGCCAGCAGCCCCGGGGGTAGCGGGGGGGCCTTCGGTGAGCAGTTCTTC. Translating gives CASSPGGSGGAFGEQFF. The variable domain in full, with the rest retrieved from reference TRBV5-4 and TRBJ2-1, is ETGVTQSPTHLIKTRGQQVTLRCSSQSGHNTVSWYQQALGQGPQFIFQYYREEENGRGNFPPRFSGLQFPNYSSELNVNALELDDSALYLCASSPGGSGGAFGEQFFGPGTRLTVL.

This clone has just a few counts. The chain carries TRBV3-1 (or the pseudogene TRBV3-2) and TRBJ2-7; 10 bases line up with TRBD1. The CDR3 is made up of 15 amino acids. After removal of 2 bases from V and 4 bases from J, the junction contained 5 bases not matched to a gene. From germline, CDR1 is LGHDT and CDR2 YNNKEL (reference sequence). The CDR3 nucleotides read TGTGCCAGCAGCCAATCGGGACAGGGGACTTACGAGCAGTACTTC. Amino acid sequence: CASSQSGQGTYEQYF.

V and J are TRBV27 and TRBJ1-2, with D possibly being TRBD1 (5 bases). Trimming left V 2 bases short and J 7 bases short, with 11 bases between. The CDR3 contains 13 residues. In germline, CDR1 is MNHEY, CDR2 SMNVEV (reference sequence). CDR3 sequence reads: CASSLDHGGGYTF. The CDR3 DNA follows: TGTGCCAGCAGTTTAGACCACGGGGGTGGCTACACCTTC.

The V call is TRBV7-9, the J call TRBJ2-2; D might be TRBD1 (6 bases). Looked up from germline, CDR1 is SEHNR and CDR2 is FQNEAQ (reference sequence). V shed 4 bases and J shed 3 bases, with 15 bases lying between them. The length of the CDR3 is 16 residues. CDR3 protein: CASSSRSDRHTGELFF. For the CDR3, the DNA is TGTGCCAGCAGCTCTAGATCGGACAGACACACCGGGGAGCTGTTTTTT.

The rearrangement joins TRBV30 to TRBJ2-1; 8 bases fit TRBD2. The CDR3 contains 14 residues. The trim removed 8 bases at V and 8 bases at J, leaving 14 bases unmatched. Germline V gene sequence: CDR1 GTSNPN, CDR2 SVGIG (reference sequence). The CDR3 spells CARAQRGRWDEQFF. Here the CDR3 DNA reads TGTGCCCGGGCTCAGCGGGGGAGGTGGGATGAGCAGTTCTTC.

The chain uses TRBV23-1 and TRBJ2-7, with 9 positions matching TRBD1. TRBV23-1 is classed as an ORF, of uncertain function. V was pared by 0 bases and J by 6 bases, with 12 bases of the junction left unmatched. CDR3 size: 17 residues. The CDR3 bases are TGCGCCAGCAGTCAATCGGGGGTTCTACAGGGGGCGTCCGAGCAGTACGTC. Translation gives CASSQSGVLQGASEQYV.

This chain links TRBV2 with TRBJ1-1; 10 nucleotides agree with TRBD1. The CDR3 is 15 amino acids. Germline V gives CDR1 SNHLY, CDR2 FYNNEI. V lost 3 bases and J lost 8; bases outside the gene matches: 9. CDR3 protein: CASSDRGQGHLEAFF. CDR3 nucleotides: TGTGCCAGCAGTGACCGGGGACAGGGGCATCTCGAAGCTTTCTTT. Variable domain in full (rest from reference TRBV2 and TRBJ1-1): EPEVTQTPSHQVTQMGQEVILRCVPISNHLYFYWYRQILGQKVEFLVSFYNNEISEKSEIFDDQFSVERPDGSNFTLKIRSTKLEDSAMYFCASSDRGQGHLEAFFGQGTRLTVV.

The genes are TRBV2 and TRBJ1-3, with TRBD1 identical over 7 bases. CDR3 length: 13 amino acids. Germline-derived CDR1 and CDR2 are SNHLY and FYNNEI. Trimming at V came to 8 bases and at J to 2 bases, leaving 3 bases not matched to a gene. CDR3 residues: CASQTGAGNTIYF. The CDR3 bases are TGTGCCAGCCAAACAGGGGCTGGAAACACCATATATTTT.

The count of this clone is one. This chain links TRBV7-6 with TRBJ1-1; D is perhaps TRBD1 (6 bases). The CDR3 length is 15 residues. Germline values: CDR1 SGHVS, CDR2 FNYEAQ. V lost 2 bases and J lost 1, with 11 bases in between. The CDR3 loop is CASSLLTGRNTEAFF. Here the CDR3 DNA reads TGTGCCAGCAGCTTACTTACAGGGAGGAACACTGAAGCTTTCTTT.

The chain links TRBV2 to TRBJ1-1, with a possible D match to TRBD1 (6 bases). The germline V and J ends were trimmed by 8 bases and 5 bases, with 21 bases remaining between them. Germline loops: CDR1 SNHLY, CDR2 FYNNEI. The CDR3 extends over 15 amino acids. CDR3 sequence reads: CASCHRDITETEAFF. DNA for the CDR3: TGTGCCAGCTGTCACCGGGACATTACCGAGACTGAAGCTTTCTTT.

The V gene is TRBV25-1, the J gene TRBJ2-3, with a possible D match to TRBD2 (6 bases). Trimming took off 5 bases at V and 3 bases at J, with 15 bases between the two ends. The germline V gene encodes CDR1 MGHDK and CDR2 SYGVNS. This CDR3 comprises 15 residues. Written as DNA, the CDR3 is TGTGCCAGCAGTTCACTTCGCGGGACTACAGATACGCAGTATTTT. This gives the protein CASSSLRGTTDTQYF. Looking up the rest from reference TRBV25-1 and TRBJ2-3 gives the full variable domain: EADIYQTPRYLVIGTGKKITLECSQTMGHDKMYWYQQDPGMELHLIHYSYGVNSTEKGDLSSESTVSRIRTEHFPLTLESARPSHTSQYLCASSSLRGTTDTQYFGPGTRLTVL.

The V and J genes are TRBV2 and TRBJ1-6, with TRBD1 matching over 9 bases. This CDR3 has 15 residues. Germline V gives CDR1 SNHLY, CDR2 FYNNEI. Germline trimming cut 8 bases from V and 8 bases from J; bases unmatched to any gene: 10. Here the CDR3 reads CASYIAGTGYSPLHF. The CDR3 coding sequence is TGTGCCAGCTACATCGCCGGGACAGGGTATTCACCCCTCCACTTT.

The chain couples TRBV3-1 (or the pseudogene TRBV3-2) to TRBJ2-3; 7 bases match TRBD2. From germline, CDR1 is LGHDT and CDR2 YNNKEL (reference sequence). Germline trimming cut 2 bases from V and 3 bases from J; bases unmatched to any gene: 5. The CDR3 loop spans 15 amino acids. The CDR3 is CASSQHGEGTDTQYF. The CDR3 DNA is TGTGCCAGCAGCCAACACGGGGAGGGTACAGATACGCAGTATTTT.

The gene calls are TRBV7-3 and TRBJ2-6; 10 nucleotides line up with TRBD2. In germline, CDR1 is SGHTA, CDR2 FQGTGA. Trimming cost V 3 bases and J 3 bases; bases outside gene matches: 5. The CDR3 consists of 17 residues. As DNA, the CDR3 is TGTGCCAGCAGCTTGCTAGCGGGAGTAGGTGGGGCCAACGTCCTGACTTTC. The encoded protein is CASSLLAGVGGANVLTF.

In its sample, this clone was seen once. The J gene is TRBJ2-2, the V gene TRBV5-1; TRBD1 agrees at 9 bases. The germline V gene has CDR1 SGHRS and CDR2 YFSETQ. V lost 3 bases to trimming and J lost 1 base; unmatched junction nucleotides: 7. This CDR3 contains 17 residues. CDR3 DNA: TGCGCCAGCAGCTCGGGACAGGGCGGTATGAACACCGGGGAGCTGTTTTTT. This gives the protein CASSSGQGGMNTGELFF.

This CDR3 reads CASSEDMLYQQYV. CDR3 coding DNA: TGTGCCAGCAGTGAAGACATGCTTTACCAGCAGTACGTC. This chain links TRBV6-1 with TRBJ2-7; no clear D gene. The CDR3 spans 13 residues. V lost 1 base and J 8 bases, leaving 12 bases between the germline ends. Germline V lookup: CDR1 MNHNS, CDR2 SASEGT.

V gene TRBV3-1 (or the pseudogene TRBV3-2) combines with J gene TRBJ2-5; the D is unclear. Germline V gene data show CDR1 as LGHDT and CDR2 as YNNKEL (reference sequence). CDR3 length: 15 amino acids. The V gene lost 3 bases and the J gene lost 5 bases, with 16 bases spanning the gap. The CDR3 sequence is CASSHTSRTVETQYF. CDR3 DNA: TGTGCCAGCAGCCATACATCCAGAACCGTTGAGACCCAGTACTTC.

V and J are TRBV10-1 and TRBJ2-7; D is possibly TRBD1 (6 bases). V shed 6 bases and J shed 6 bases, with 12 bases lying between them. The CDR3 contains 12 residues. Germline values: CDR1 WNHNN, CDR2 SYGVQD (reference sequence). CDR3 loop: CASSPGGGEQYF. In DNA, the CDR3 is TGCGCCAGCAGCCCTGGGGGCGGCGAGCAGTACTTC.

The rearrangement links TRBV7-8 to TRBJ2-7; D possibly corresponds to TRBD2 (7 bases). Germline-derived CDR1 and CDR2 are SGHVS and FQNEAQ. The length of the CDR3 is 14 residues. Trimming removed 1 base from V and 2 bases from J, with 9 bases in between. The CDR3 nucleotides are TGTGCCAGCAGCTTAGGAGGGGGGGCCTACGAGCAGTACGTC. It is translated as CASSLGGGAYEQYV.

The V call is TRBV11-2, the J call TRBJ2-2; 11 nucleotides align to TRBD2. Trimming took 5 bases from V and 3 from J; bases not matched to a gene: 8. Germline CDR1 is SGHAT and CDR2 is FQNNGV. CDR3 length equals 17 residues. CDR3 in amino acids: CASSRRKLAGDTGELFF. CDR3 sequence (DNA): TGTGCCAGCAGCAGAAGAAAACTAGCGGGGGACACCGGGGAGCTGTTTTTT.

The chain employs TRBV5-6 and TRBJ2-1; TRBD1 aligns across 7 bases. This CDR3 contains 14 residues. With V trimmed by 0 bases and J by 6 bases, 3 bases remained unmatched. Germline loops: CDR1 SGHDT, CDR2 YYEEEE. DNA of the CDR3: TGTGCCAGCAGCTTGGAGGGGGCTATCAATGAGCAGTTCTTC. It yields the protein CASSLEGAINEQFF.

The chain recombines TRBV7-8 with TRBJ2-1; TRBD1 matches 10 bases. V lost 5 bases and J lost 7; bases outside the gene matches: 14. The CDR3 totals 17 residues. Germline V CDR1 and CDR2: SGHVS, FQNEAQ. The DNA for the CDR3 is TGTGCCAGCAGCAAAACGATAGGACAGGGGGTGAGTAATGAGCAGTTCTTC. It translates to CASSKTIGQGVSNEQFF.